Listed below are T cell receptor beta chains from one sample, sequenced in a study of long-term antiretroviral therapy in people with HIV. Clones were sequenced by immunoSEQ multiplex PCR, and TCRdb holds only the in-frame ones, with some missing. The sample has some 16,000 clones; 95% are singletons. This specimen consisted of unsorted PBMCs, obtained more than 10 years after starting antiretroviral therapy. Source of these receptors: a young man with HIV. CDR3s include the opening cysteine and the closing phenylalanine or tryptophan. A D gene is named only where the DNA matches it firmly. Expanded clones get a size class; other rows say once, few or many, or leave the size out.

d_call	v_call	j_call	clone_size	cdr3_aa	cdr3_nt
TRBD2	TRBV4-1	TRBJ2-3	NA	CASSQDFGLAGVIDTQYF	TGCGCCAGCAGCCAAGATTTCGGGCTAGCGGGGGTTATCGATACGCAGTATTTT
NA	TRBV19	TRBJ2-7	few	CASSTTPSYEQYF	TGTGCCAGTAGTACAACACCTAGCTACGAGCAGTACTTC
NA	TRBV4-1	TRBJ1-1	NA	CASRGRTLNTEAFF	TGCGCCAGCCGAGGGAGGACCCTGAACACTGAAGCTTTCTTT
NA	TRBV5-1	TRBJ2-5	NA	CASSLQETQYF	TGCGCCAGCAGCTTACAAGAGACCCAGTACTTC
NA	TRBV19	TRBJ1-4	NA	CASRRTATNEKLFF	TGTGCCAGTAGGCGGACAGCTACAAATGAAAAACTGTTTTTT
TRBD1	TRBV27	TRBJ2-7	NA	CATIQGYEQYF	TGTGCCACCATACAGGGGTACGAGCAGTACTTC
TRBD1	TRBV7-9	TRBJ2-2	NA	CASIRTGAITGELFF	TGTGCCAGCATCCGGACAGGGGCAATCACCGGGGAGCTGTTTTTT
NA	TRBV18	TRBJ1-1	NA	CASSPLKDGQAFF	TGTGCCAGCTCACCACTTAAGGACGGGCAAGCTTTCTTT
TRBD1	TRBV5-1	TRBJ2-3	NA	CASSLRTGVKDTQYF	TGCGCCAGCAGCTTAAGGACAGGGGTGAAAGATACGCAGTATTTT
NA	TRBV19	TRBJ2-2	NA	CASSIGITGELFF	TGTGCCAGTAGTATAGGCATCACCGGGGAGCTGTTTTTT
TRBD1	TRBV2	TRBJ2-7	NA	CASSVKGQLGYEQYF	TGTGCCAGCAGTGTTAAGGGACAGCTTGGCTACGAGCAGTACTTC
NA	TRBV19	TRBJ2-4	NA	CASSTHGTSAQYF	TGTGCCAGTAGTACCCACGGGACATCGGCCCAGTACTTC
TRBD1	TRBV6-1	TRBJ1-2	NA	CASSTYRGPNYGYTF	TGTGCCAGCAGCACATATAGGGGGCCTAACTATGGCTACACCTTC
TRBD1	TRBV10-3	TRBJ1-2	NA	CAISGDSYGYTF	TGTGCCATCAGTGGGGACAGCTATGGCTACACCTTC
TRBD2	TRBV19	TRBJ2-2	NA	CASSISSGGPNTGELFF	TGTGCCAGTAGTATTTCTAGCGGGGGGCCAAACACCGGGGAGCTGTTTTTT
TRBD2	TRBV30	TRBJ2-3	NA	CAWSVAGFTDTQYF	TGTGCCTGGAGTGTAGCGGGGTTCACAGATACGCAGTATTTT
NA	TRBV12-5	TRBJ2-3	once	CASATSRTDTQYF	TGTGCTAGTGCCACCTCCCGCACAGATACGCAGTATTTT
TRBD1	TRBV6-6	TRBJ2-4	NA	CASDEGQGWDIQYF	TGTGCCAGCGACGAAGGACAGGGGTGGGACATTCAGTACTTC
NA	TRBV18	TRBJ2-7	NA	CASSPQQGYEQYF	TGTGCCAGCTCACCCCAGCAGGGCTACGAGCAGTACTTC
TRBD2	TRBV4-1	TRBJ2-3	NA	CASSQDFRLAGSNTQYF	TGCGCCAGCAGCCAAGATTTCAGACTAGCGGGGTCGAATACGCAGTATTTT
NA	TRBV5-6	TRBJ1-1	NA	CASSSGGEYTEAFF	TGTGCCAGCAGCTCTGGGGGGGAGTACACTGAAGCTTTCTTT
TRBD2	TRBV19	TRBJ2-3	NA	CASSTGGETDTQYF	TGTGCCAGTAGTACCGGGGGGGAGACAGATACGCAGTATTTT
NA	TRBV6-4	TRBJ2-3	once	CASSDSGREHPDTQYF	TGTGCCAGCAGTGACTCGGGTAGAGAGCATCCAGATACGCAGTATTTT
TRBD2	TRBV5-1	TRBJ2-7	NA	CASSPTGTRLYEQYF	TGCGCCAGCAGCCCCACCGGGACTAGACTCTACGAGCAGTACTTC
NA	TRBV5-6	TRBJ1-2	NA	CASSLKGLGANYGYTF	TGTGCCAGCAGCTTAAAAGGTCTGGGTGCTAACTATGGCTACACCTTC
NA	TRBV29-1	TRBJ2-5	NA	CSVEIEGETQYF	TGCAGCGTTGAGATCGAGGGGGAGACCCAGTACTTC
NA	TRBV6-6	TRBJ1-6	NA	CASSRSNSPLHF	TGTGCCAGCAGCCGGTCAAATTCACCCCTCCACTTT
NA	TRBV5-1	TRBJ1-1	once	CASSLGTENTEAFF	TGCGCCAGCAGCTTGGGGACAGAGAACACTGAAGCTTTCTTT
NA	TRBV4-1	TRBJ1-1	NA	CASSPTQGFNTEAFF	TGCGCCAGCAGCCCTACACAGGGTTTCAACACTGAAGCTTTCTTT
NA	TRBV19	TRBJ1-4	NA	CASTEQGANEKLFF	TGTGCCAGTACAGAACAGGGCGCAAATGAAAAACTGTTTTTT
NA	TRBV6-1	TRBJ2-7	NA	CASSEPRGYEQYF	TGTGCCAGCAGTGAGCCCAGGGGCTACGAGCAGTACTTC
NA	TRBV30	TRBJ1-2	once	CAWRLDWGGYTF	TGTGCCTGGAGGTTGGACTGGGGGGGCTACACCTTC
NA	TRBV11-2	TRBJ1-4	once	CASSLMLASNEKLFF	TGTGCCAGCAGCTTAATGTTAGCCTCTAATGAAAAACTGTTTTTT
TRBD1	TRBV25-1	TRBJ1-2	few	CASSVGTAYGYTF	TGTGCCAGCAGTGTAGGGACAGCATATGGCTACACCTTC
NA	TRBV6-1	TRBJ2-5	NA	CASSDQGLGRQETQYF	TGTGCCAGCAGTGATCAGGGGCTGGGACGTCAAGAGACCCAGTACTTC
NA	TRBV28	TRBJ2-1	NA	CASKPSSYNEQFF	TGTGCCAGCAAACCGAGCTCCTACAATGAGCAGTTCTTC
NA	TRBV7-9	TRBJ1-6	NA	CASSNLIGPSLHF	TGTGCCAGCAGTAACCTCATCGGACCTTCCCTCCACTTT
NA	TRBV6-1	TRBJ1-1	NA	CASSVGARTEAFF	TGTGCCAGCAGTGTGGGGGCGCGCACTGAAGCTTTCTTT
NA	TRBV18	TRBJ1-6	NA	CASSPPAQSGHSPLHF	TGTGCCAGCTCACCACCAGCCCAATCCGGTCATTCACCCCTCCACTTT
NA	TRBV21-1	TRBJ1-6	few	CASSNQRGRNSPLHF	TGTGCCAGCAGCAACCAGAGGGGGAGGAATTCACCCCTCCACTTT